These 13 T cell receptor beta chains came from one sample sequenced in a study of OX40 agonist ivuxolimab in advanced cancers. Produced via immunoSEQ multiplex PCR; TCRdb's table is partial and in-frame only. The sample lists fewer than 80,000 clones, 65% to 90% occurring once. Sequenced material: CD4+ or CD8+ T cells sorted from blood, taken in a trial of the OX40 agonist ivuxolimab. All receptors derive from an adult with an advanced solid tumor such as melanoma, head and neck, liver or kidney cancer.

This chain links TRBV27 with TRBJ2-1, with D perhaps being TRBD1 or TRBD2 (5 bases each). The CDR3 has 13 amino acids. Deletions cut 7 bases from V and 9 bases from J, with 16 bases between. The germline gives CDR1 MNHEY, CDR2 SMNVEV (reference sequence). This CDR3 reads CASNPQGGSEQFF. CDR3 nucleotides: TGTGCCAGCAACCCCCAGGGTGGGAGTGAGCAGTTCTTC.

This chain uses TRBV6-6 with TRBJ1-5; 7 positions agree with TRBD1. CDR1 and CDR2 (germline): MNHNY, SVGAGI (reference sequence). Trimming at V came to 6 bases and at J to 0 bases, leaving 5 bases not matched to a gene. This CDR3 region has 15 residues. CDR3 region: CASRPGQISNQPQHF. The CDR3 nucleotides are TGTGCCAGCAGACCGGGACAGATTAGCAATCAGCCCCAGCATTTT.

The genes are TRBV5-1 and TRBJ2-4; TRBD1 matches 8 bases. Germline-derived CDR1 and CDR2 are SGHRS and YFSETQ. Unmatched junction bases numbered 5, after V lost 4 bases and J lost 5 bases. The CDR3 loop spans 14 amino acids. The CDR3 loop reads CASSKDRVENIQYF. The CDR3 coding sequence is TGCGCCAGCAGCAAGGACAGGGTTGAAAACATTCAGTACTTC.

V usage is TRBV2 and J usage is TRBJ2-1, with D possibly matching TRBD2 (6 bases). This CDR3 has 13 amino acids. The ends were cut back, 9 bases at V and 0 bases at J, with 9 bases in the middle. Looked up from germline, CDR1 is SNHLY and CDR2 is FYNNEI. CDR3 amino acids: CASGLNSYNEQFF. CDR3 nucleotide sequence: TGTGCCAGTGGACTAAACTCCTACAATGAGCAGTTCTTC.

The chain recombines TRBV2 with TRBJ2-5, with 7 bases aligning to TRBD1. Trimming removed 5 bases from V and 2 bases from J; junction bases left unmatched: 11. Germline V gives CDR1 SNHLY, CDR2 FYNNEI. This CDR3 comprises 16 residues. The CDR3 loop reads CASSPGTESTQETQYF. CDR3 sequence (DNA): TGTGCCAGCAGTCCCGGGACAGAGAGTACACAAGAGACCCAGTACTTC.

The chain combines TRBV7-2 with TRBJ2-7; unclear D gene. Germline CDR1 reads SGHTA; CDR2 reads FQGNSA. Trimming removed 4 bases from V and 0 bases from J, with 10 bases in between. CDR3 length equals 14 residues. The CDR3 loop is CASSSQWSSYEQYF. CDR3 nucleotides: TGTGCCAGCAGCTCTCAGTGGAGCTCCTACGAGCAGTACTTC.

The chain is built from TRBV11-3 and TRBJ2-7, with 9 bases that match TRBD2. The germline V gene encodes CDR1 SGHNT and CDR2 YENEEA. V shed 5 bases, J shed 3 bases, and the junction held 11 bases outside the gene matches. CDR3 length: 16 residues. The CDR3 bases are TGTGCCAGCAGCCTGGAGAAACTAGCGGGTCTCTACGAGCAGTACTTC. This encodes CASSLEKLAGLYEQYF.

The table lists this clone with a few counts. The rearrangement uses TRBV5-1 and TRBJ2-5; TRBD2 matches 11 bases. This CDR3 is 16 amino acids long. Germline lookup yields CDR1 SGHRS and CDR2 YFSETQ. V shed 0 bases and J 5 bases; nucleotides not matched to a gene: 6. CDR3 DNA: TGCGCCAGCAGCTTGGAAACTAGCGGGGGAGGGGAGACCCAGTACTTC. It specifies CASSLETSGGGETQYF.

This chain links TRBV6-5 with TRBJ2-7, with 12 bases fitting TRBD2. V trimming: 4 bases; J trimming: 1 base; junction bases outside the gene matches: 5. Per germline, CDR1 MNHEY and CDR2 SVGAGI. The CDR3 length is 16 residues. CDR3 nucleotides: TGTGCCAGCAGTTTCTCTAGCGGGGGGGCTTCCTACGAGCAGTACTTC. Amino acid sequence: CASSFSSGGASYEQYF.

Concerning this clone: The missing conserved phenylalanine or tryptophan at the end of this CDR3 makes a read error likely. This chain joins TRBV6-6 and TRBJ1-2; 7 nucleotides agree with TRBD1. This CDR3 is built from 12 residues. J lost 8 bases, V lost 6 bases, and 6 bases had no gene match. Germline loops: CDR1 MNHNY, CDR2 SVGAGI (reference sequence). DNA of the CDR3: TGTGCCAGCAGCCGGGGACAGCTGGGCTACACCCTC. Translated: CASSRGQLGYTL.

This chain connects TRBV9 to TRBJ2-5; the match to TRBD2 covers 8 bases. The V and J ends lost 0 bases and 2 bases, in that order; junction bases with no gene match: 3. The CDR3 extends over 15 amino acids. CDR1 is SGDLS, CDR2 YYNGEE, per germline. CDR3 sequence: CASSVGVAGQETQYF. The CDR3 nucleotides read TGTGCCAGCAGCGTAGGGGTAGCGGGGCAAGAGACCCAGTACTTC.

V and J are TRBV30 and TRBJ1-2; D call uncertain. The length of the CDR3 is 12 residues. Germline V lookup: CDR1 GTSNPN, CDR2 SVGIG (reference sequence). Trimming shortened V by 2 bases and J by 6 bases, and 10 bases separated the two germline ends. The CDR3 loop is CAWSRQTNGYTF. CDR3 DNA sequence: TGTGCCTGGAGTCGGCAGACGAATGGCTACACCTTC.

The chain is built from TRBV5-1 and TRBJ2-1; no clear D. The germline CDR1 and CDR2 sequences are SGHRS and YFSETQ. The CDR3 consists of 13 residues. The V end was cut by 0 bases, the J end by 5 bases, with 6 bases between. CDR3 region: CASSLVTNNEQFF. The CDR3 DNA reads as TGCGCCAGCAGCTTGGTCACGAACAATGAGCAGTTCTTC. Combining the CDR3 with reference TRBV5-1 and TRBJ2-1 gives the whole variable domain KAGVTQTPRYLIKTRGQQVTLSCSPISGHRSVSWYQQTPGQGLQFLFEYFSETQRNKGNFPGRFSGRQFSNSRSEMNVSTLELGDSALYLCASSLVTNNEQFFGPGTRLTVL.